The clone carrying this T cell receptor beta chain has only a few counts. The ends were cut back, 6 bases at V and 3 bases at J, with 9 bases in the middle. Germline-derived CDR1 and CDR2 are SNHLY and FYNNEI. The length of the CDR3 is 13 residues. Generated by immunoSEQ multiplex PCR, the TCRdb table keeps only in-frame clones and is missing some. Of about 150,000 clones in the sample, around 82% are singletons; the top ten hold roughly a tenth. This specimen comes from a study of blood T cell repertoires in COVID-19. Whole-study context: Researchers got acute and convalescent COVID-19 samples from the United States, Italy and Spain.

Sequences were obtained from peripheral blood. The rearrangement links TRBV2 to TRBJ2-1; no definite D call. This TCR came from a woman of 80 years or more with active or convalescent COVID-19. The DNA of the CDR3 is TGTGCCAGCAGGTCCTCGAGCTACAATGAGCAGTTCTTC. Translated: CASRSSSYNEQFF.